A single sample is the source of the 21 T cell receptor beta chains below, sequenced in a study of blood T cell repertoires in COVID-19. Only in-frame clones appear in the TCRdb table, and some are missing; sequencing was by immunoSEQ multiplex PCR. Of 130,000 to 150,000 clones in the sample, approximately 85% are singletons; the top ten hold around 8%. Sequencing was done on a sample of peripheral blood. Receptors were obtained from a woman in her sixties or seventies with COVID-19, enrolled during active disease.

The J gene is TRBJ1-2, the V gene TRBV7-2; D not resolved. V was shortened by 3 bases and J by 3 bases, with 8 bases between the two germline ends. The CDR3 is made up of 13 amino acids. Germline V gene lookup returns CDR1 SGHTA and CDR2 FQGNSA. The CDR3, as DNA: TGTGCCAGCAGCTTCGGGAGATACTATGGCTACACCTTC. Residues: CASSFGRYYGYTF.

The chain employs TRBV11-2 and TRBJ2-5; 12 bases match TRBD2. CDR3 length: 16 residues. J was trimmed by 1 base and V by 4 bases; bases with no gene match: 4. Germline V gives CDR1 SGHAT, CDR2 FQNNGV. This CDR3 is CASSSGLAGTQETQYF. DNA of the CDR3: TGTGCCAGCAGCTCCGGACTAGCGGGGACCCAAGAGACCCAGTACTTC.

The chain combines TRBV5-4 with TRBJ2-5; 15 bases map to TRBD2. The CDR3 extends over 15 amino acids. Germline CDR1 reads SGHNT; CDR2 reads YYREEE (reference sequence). V shed 4 bases and J 5 bases; nucleotides not matched to a gene: 3. The CDR3 bases are TGTGCCAGCAGCCGGACTAGCGGGGGGGCCGAGACCCAGTACTTC. It specifies CASSRTSGGAETQYF.

This chain uses TRBV18 with TRBJ2-3; TRBD2 might be the D (7 bases). The CDR3 loop spans 15 amino acids. The V gene lost 0 bases and the J gene lost 5 bases, with 12 bases spanning the gap. Germline lookup yields CDR1 KGHSH and CDR2 LQKENI. DNA for the CDR3: TGTGCCAGCTCACCACCGGCGGGGGCTGGAGATACGCAGTATTTT. Translating gives CASSPPAGAGDTQYF.

A remark on this clone: Other DNA sequences in this specimen translate into the identical CDR3. CDR3 residues: CASSLVLAGGTDTQYF. In DNA form, the CDR3 reads TGCGCCAGCAGCTTAGTGCTAGCGGGGGGAACAGATACGCAGTATTTT. The chain employs TRBV5-1 and TRBJ2-3; 11 nucleotides agree with TRBD2. Germline CDR1 reads SGHRS; CDR2 reads YFSETQ. V dropped 2 bases and J dropped 3; count of bases not matched to a gene: 5. The CDR3 is 16 amino acids.

The rearrangement joins TRBV6-5 to TRBJ1-4; a weak D match, TRBD1 (6 bases). The CDR3 is 14 amino acids. Germline V CDR1 and CDR2: MNHEY, SVGAGI. Between the trimmed V and J ends, which lost 7 bases and 3 bases, there was a span of 12 bases. In DNA form, the CDR3 reads TGTGCCAGCAACAAACAGGGTGCTAATGAAAAACTGTTTTTT. It yields the protein CASNKQGANEKLFF.

V and J are TRBV9 and TRBJ1-1, with no clear D. This CDR3 has 15 residues. V lost 0 bases to trimming and J lost 1 base, with 10 bases between them. Germline CDR1 and CDR2: SGDLS and YYNGEE. The chain's CDR3 is CASSVGANSNTEAFF. CDR3 nucleotide sequence: TGTGCCAGCAGCGTAGGGGCGAACTCGAACACTGAAGCTTTCTTT.

The rearrangement joins TRBV4-3 to TRBJ2-1; 8 nucleotides match TRBD2. The CDR3 loop spans 15 amino acids. J gave up 9 bases and V 1 base, and 8 bases lay outside the gene matches. Germline V gives CDR1 LGHNA, CDR2 YSLEER. CDR3 region: CASSQALTSVAEQFF. For the CDR3, the DNA is TGCGCCAGCAGCCAAGCGCTGACTAGCGTGGCTGAGCAGTTCTTC.

CDR3 region: CASSFYRGASDFEAFF. The CDR3 DNA reads as TGTGCCAGCAGCTTTTACAGGGGCGCATCCGATTTTGAAGCTTTCTTT. The rearrangement uses TRBV5-4 and TRBJ1-1; 7 bases map to TRBD1. This CDR3 has 16 residues. Germline trimming cut 2 bases from V and 7 bases from J; bases unmatched to any gene: 14. Germline CDR1 SGHNT, CDR2 YYREEE (reference sequence).

This clone showed up just once. The chain combines TRBV7-2 with TRBJ2-5; a weak D match, TRBD2 (6 bases). The ends were cut back, 8 bases at V and 0 bases at J, with 19 bases in the middle. This CDR3 spans 16 amino acids. Germline loops: CDR1 SGHTA, CDR2 FQGNSA. The CDR3 sequence: CASSVSGGANQETQYF. The CDR3 nucleotides read TGTGCCAGCTCAGTTTCCGGGGGAGCGAACCAAGAGACCCAGTACTTC.

The gene calls are TRBV5-4 and TRBJ2-5; 10 nucleotides line up with TRBD2. The germline V gene has CDR1 SGHNT and CDR2 YYREEE (reference sequence). This CDR3 comprises 16 residues. The V gene end was trimmed by 0 bases and the J gene end by 2 bases; junction bases not matched to a gene: 4. The CDR3 DNA reads TGTGCCAGCAGCTTGGGTGGACTAGCGGCACAAGAGACCCAGTACTTC. Its translation is CASSLGGLAAQETQYF.

The J gene is TRBJ2-7, the V gene TRBV5-1, with D perhaps TRBD2 (5 bases). CDR3 size: 15 residues. The V gene's germline CDR1 is SGHRS and CDR2 YFSETQ. V was shortened by 0 bases and J by 3 bases, with 13 bases between the two germline ends. The CDR3 loop reads CASSLVAGRDYEQYF. DNA for the CDR3: TGCGCCAGCAGCTTGGTCGCCGGCCGGGACTACGAGCAGTACTTC.

V gene TRBV6-2 or TRBV6-3 combines with J gene TRBJ1-1, with D tentatively TRBD1 (5 bases). CDR1 is MNHEY and CDR2 is SVGEGT in the germline V gene. The CDR3 has 16 amino acids. Trimming stripped 6 bases from V and 1 base from J, with 18 bases between. CDR3 amino acids: CASSRRWTTENTEAFF. In DNA, the CDR3 is TGTGCCAGCAGCCGACGCTGGACAACCGAGAACACTGAAGCTTTCTTT.

The V gene is TRBV6-5, the J gene TRBJ2-1; 8 nucleotides agree with TRBD2. In germline, CDR1 is MNHEY, CDR2 SVGAGI. This CDR3 is built from 14 residues. V trimming: 9 bases; J trimming: 6 bases; junction bases outside the gene matches: 10. The CDR3 region is CASSLAGYGNEQFF. Written as DNA, the CDR3 is TGTGCCAGTAGCCTAGCGGGCTACGGCAATGAGCAGTTCTTC.

This clone was seen just once. The rearrangement links TRBV19 to TRBJ2-2; D is ambiguous. This CDR3 has 15 residues. V lost 5 bases, J lost 0 bases, and 10 bases lay in between. Germline assignment: CDR1 LNHDA and CDR2 SQIVND (reference sequence). CDR3 residues: CASSGRHANTGELFF. The CDR3 nucleotides read TGTGCCAGTAGTGGCAGGCACGCGAACACCGGGGAGCTGTTTTTT. The entire variable domain, with the rest obtained from reference TRBV19 and TRBJ2-2, is as follows: DGGITQSPKYLFRKEGQNVTLSCEQNLNHDAMYWYRQDPGQGLRLIYYSQIVNDFQKGDIAEGYSVSREKKESFPLTVTSAQKNPTAFYLCASSGRHANTGELFFGEGSRLTVL.

The J gene is TRBJ2-1, the V gene TRBV29-1; tentatively, D is TRBD2 (5 bases). V was cut by 4 bases and J by 4 bases, with 14 bases left in between. Germline V lookup: CDR1 SQVTM, CDR2 ANQGSEA. This CDR3 comprises 14 residues. The CDR3 reads CSVASGLHYNEQFF. The CDR3 coding sequence is TGCAGCGTTGCTTCCGGACTCCATTACAATGAGCAGTTCTTC.

The chain is built from TRBV6-2 or TRBV6-3 and TRBJ2-1; 16 positions match TRBD2. With V trimmed by 2 bases and J by 6 bases, 7 bases remained unmatched. This CDR3 contains 18 residues. CDR1 MNHEY and CDR2 SVGEGT come from the germline V gene. In nucleotides, the CDR3 is TGTGCCAGCAGTTACCTCGGGACTAGCGGGGGGGCAAGCAATGAGCAGTTCTTC. Its translation is CASSYLGTSGGASNEQFF.

This rearrangement joins TRBV18 to TRBJ2-5; D is ambiguous. CDR1 KGHSH and CDR2 LQKENI come from the germline V gene. Trimming cost V 2 bases and J 1 base, with 8 bases left between them. The length of the CDR3 is 14 residues. This chain's CDR3 is CASSPSGFQETQYF. Written as DNA, the CDR3 is TGTGCCAGCTCACCATCCGGGTTCCAAGAGACCCAGTACTTC. Supplemented by reference TRBV18 and TRBJ2-5, the full variable domain reads NAGVMQNPRHLVRRRGQEARLRCSPMKGHSHVYWYRQLPEEGLKFMVYLQKENIIDESGMPKERFSAEFPKEGPSILRIQQVVRGDSAAYFCASSPSGFQETQYFGPGTRLLVL.

J is TRBJ1-2 and V is TRBV5-1; the D is unclear. The CDR3 contains 13 residues. Germline lookup yields CDR1 SGHRS and CDR2 YFSETQ. The germline V and J ends were trimmed by 0 bases and 5 bases, with 8 bases remaining between them. CDR3 residues: CASSLVAVYGYTF. Here the CDR3 DNA reads TGCGCCAGCAGCTTGGTTGCAGTTTATGGCTACACCTTC.

The chain uses TRBV29-1 and TRBJ2-4; the D gene is possibly TRBD2 (6 bases). This CDR3 comprises 18 residues. V was clipped by 0 bases and J by 3 bases, with 21 bases between them. Germline assignment: CDR1 SQVTM and CDR2 ANQGSEA. The CDR3 region is CSVEDLMGLSRGKNIQYF. The CDR3 DNA reads TGCAGCGTTGAAGATCTCATGGGACTTTCGCGGGGCAAAAACATTCAGTACTTC.

The chain employs TRBV4-1 and TRBJ2-7, with D perhaps TRBD2 (5 bases). Germline V gene sequence: CDR1 MGHRA, CDR2 YSYEKL. The CDR3 covers 12 residues. The V and J ends lost 4 bases and 5 bases respectively, with 9 bases between them. CDR3 nucleotides: TGCGCCAGCAGCCCACCTAGCCACGAGCAGTACTTC. Translated: CASSPPSHEQYF.